This T cell receptor (beta chain) comes out of a study of T-cell memory formation after mild COVID-19. Study conclusions and caveats: Contracting clones localized mainly to CM and EM when CD4+ and mainly to EMRA when CD8+.

The 5'RACE method, run with constant-segment primers, produced TCR alpha and TCR beta cDNA libraries (carrying sample barcodes and UMIs). TCRdb reanalysed the 5' RACE reads using MiXCR and keeps one entry per CDR3 protein. Seen here are roughly 150,000 distinct CDR3 sequences, approximately 15% observed once, and the top ten hold 14%. J gave up 1 base and V 5 bases, and 6 bases lay outside the gene matches. CDR1 is SGHVS and CDR2 is FQNEAQ in the germline V gene. This CDR3 is built from 16 residues. Only a few counts were recorded for this clonotype. What it binds is not known. This sequence originates from an adult woman who had mild COVID-19 (a few samples of this study predate the infection). Cell type and time point are not known. Sequenced sample: PBMCs or a T cell subset sorted from them (not recorded which). The J gene is TRBJ2-1, the V gene TRBV7-8; 9 bases map to TRBD1. CDR3 sequence (DNA): TGTGCCAGCAGCACAAGGGACAGGGTTTCCTACAATGAGCAGTTCTTC. Protein sequence: CASSTRDRVSYNEQFF.